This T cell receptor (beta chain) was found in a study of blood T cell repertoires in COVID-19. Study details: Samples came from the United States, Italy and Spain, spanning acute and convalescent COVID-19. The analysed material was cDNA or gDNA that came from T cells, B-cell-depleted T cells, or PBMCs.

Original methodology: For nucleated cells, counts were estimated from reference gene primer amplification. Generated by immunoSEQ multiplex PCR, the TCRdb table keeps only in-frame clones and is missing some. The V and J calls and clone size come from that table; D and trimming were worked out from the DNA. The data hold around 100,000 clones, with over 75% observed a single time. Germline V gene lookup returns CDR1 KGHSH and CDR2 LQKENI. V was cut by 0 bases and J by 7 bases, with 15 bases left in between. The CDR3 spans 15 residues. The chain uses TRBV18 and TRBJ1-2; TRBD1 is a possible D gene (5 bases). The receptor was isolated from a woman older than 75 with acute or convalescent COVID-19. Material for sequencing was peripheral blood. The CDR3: CASSPPGGISSGYTF. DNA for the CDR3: TGTGCCAGCTCACCACCGGGGGGGATCTCTTCTGGCTACACCTTC.